Listed here are 4 T cell receptor beta chains from one sample, sequenced in a study of blood T cell repertoires in COVID-19. The method was immunoSEQ multiplex PCR; TCRdb's version includes in-frame clones alone and lacks a portion of them. This table has some 200,000 clones, 70% to 85% appearing once. The sample taken for sequencing was peripheral blood. The receptors originated from a man aged 45-65 years with active or convalescent COVID-19.

CDR3 sequence reads: CASSLPGDSLTQETQYF. In nucleotides, the CDR3 is TGTGCCAGCAGCCTCCCAGGGGACAGTCTTACTCAAGAGACCCAGTACTTC. The V call is TRBV3-1 (or the pseudogene TRBV3-2), the J call TRBJ2-5; TRBD1 agrees at 7 bases. The ends lost 4 bases at V and 2 bases at J; junction bases unmatched: 13. This CDR3 comprises 17 residues. The germline V gene encodes CDR1 LGHDT and CDR2 YNNKEL (reference sequence).

The chain has TRBV19 and TRBJ1-1; D ambiguous. This CDR3 spans 15 amino acids. Germline-derived CDR1 and CDR2 are LNHDA and SQIVND (reference sequence). The germline V and J ends were trimmed by 5 bases and 1 base, with 14 bases remaining between them. This CDR3 reads CASSPERVANTEAFF. The CDR3 DNA reads TGTGCCAGTAGTCCAGAACGGGTGGCGAACACTGAAGCTTTCTTT.

This chain links TRBV28 with TRBJ2-1, with D perhaps TRBD2 (5 bases). Germline V gene data show CDR1 as MDHEN and CDR2 as SYDVKM. Trimming took off 5 bases at V and 8 bases at J, with 19 bases between the two ends. The CDR3 extends over 15 amino acids. The CDR3 nucleotides read TGTGCCAGCAGTCACAAGACCGGGATTGGTGATGAGCAGTTCTTC. Amino acid sequence: CASSHKTGIGDEQFF.

The chain is built from TRBV4-1 and TRBJ1-6; possible D gene TRBD1, 5 bases. CDR1 and CDR2 from the germline V gene are MGHRA and YSYEKL. V lost 1 base to trimming and J lost 6 bases, with 10 bases between them. This CDR3 has 15 amino acids. The chain's CDR3 is CASSQVSGGNSPLHF. CDR3 nucleotides: TGCGCCAGCAGCCAAGTCTCGGGGGGTAATTCACCCCTCCACTTT.